This T cell receptor (beta chain) was identified during a study of early T cells in non-severe SARS-CoV-2 infection. About the research overall: Bulk RNA from unsorted whole blood was sequenced; chains were unpaired.

CDR1 SGHTA and CDR2 FQGNSA come from the germline V gene. This CDR3 has 17 residues. Losses at the gene ends were 5 bases for V and 5 bases for J; bases not matched to a gene: 10. In TCRdb, the 5' RACE reads were re-called with MiXCR into one record per CDR3 protein. The sample lists 85,000 to 95,000 distinct CDR3 sequences, approximately 16% occurring once. This TCR was recovered from an adult who was a healthcare worker with PCR-confirmed SARS-CoV-2 infection or an uninfected control (not recorded which). Sequences were derived from whole blood, sampled at baseline. The chain is built from TRBV7-2 and TRBJ2-3; 13 positions agree with TRBD2. This CDR3 is CASSPRTSGRRRDTQYF. In DNA, the CDR3 is TGTGCCAGCAGCCCTCGGACTAGCGGGAGAAGGCGAGATACGCAGTATTTT. Full variable domain (outside the CDR3, taken from reference TRBV7-2 and TRBJ2-3): GAGVSQSPSNKVTEKGKDVELRCDPISGHTALYWYRQSLGQGLEFLIYFQGNSAPDKSGLPSDRFSAERTGGSVSTLTIQRTQQEDSAVYLCASSPRTSGRRRDTQYFGPGTRLTVL.